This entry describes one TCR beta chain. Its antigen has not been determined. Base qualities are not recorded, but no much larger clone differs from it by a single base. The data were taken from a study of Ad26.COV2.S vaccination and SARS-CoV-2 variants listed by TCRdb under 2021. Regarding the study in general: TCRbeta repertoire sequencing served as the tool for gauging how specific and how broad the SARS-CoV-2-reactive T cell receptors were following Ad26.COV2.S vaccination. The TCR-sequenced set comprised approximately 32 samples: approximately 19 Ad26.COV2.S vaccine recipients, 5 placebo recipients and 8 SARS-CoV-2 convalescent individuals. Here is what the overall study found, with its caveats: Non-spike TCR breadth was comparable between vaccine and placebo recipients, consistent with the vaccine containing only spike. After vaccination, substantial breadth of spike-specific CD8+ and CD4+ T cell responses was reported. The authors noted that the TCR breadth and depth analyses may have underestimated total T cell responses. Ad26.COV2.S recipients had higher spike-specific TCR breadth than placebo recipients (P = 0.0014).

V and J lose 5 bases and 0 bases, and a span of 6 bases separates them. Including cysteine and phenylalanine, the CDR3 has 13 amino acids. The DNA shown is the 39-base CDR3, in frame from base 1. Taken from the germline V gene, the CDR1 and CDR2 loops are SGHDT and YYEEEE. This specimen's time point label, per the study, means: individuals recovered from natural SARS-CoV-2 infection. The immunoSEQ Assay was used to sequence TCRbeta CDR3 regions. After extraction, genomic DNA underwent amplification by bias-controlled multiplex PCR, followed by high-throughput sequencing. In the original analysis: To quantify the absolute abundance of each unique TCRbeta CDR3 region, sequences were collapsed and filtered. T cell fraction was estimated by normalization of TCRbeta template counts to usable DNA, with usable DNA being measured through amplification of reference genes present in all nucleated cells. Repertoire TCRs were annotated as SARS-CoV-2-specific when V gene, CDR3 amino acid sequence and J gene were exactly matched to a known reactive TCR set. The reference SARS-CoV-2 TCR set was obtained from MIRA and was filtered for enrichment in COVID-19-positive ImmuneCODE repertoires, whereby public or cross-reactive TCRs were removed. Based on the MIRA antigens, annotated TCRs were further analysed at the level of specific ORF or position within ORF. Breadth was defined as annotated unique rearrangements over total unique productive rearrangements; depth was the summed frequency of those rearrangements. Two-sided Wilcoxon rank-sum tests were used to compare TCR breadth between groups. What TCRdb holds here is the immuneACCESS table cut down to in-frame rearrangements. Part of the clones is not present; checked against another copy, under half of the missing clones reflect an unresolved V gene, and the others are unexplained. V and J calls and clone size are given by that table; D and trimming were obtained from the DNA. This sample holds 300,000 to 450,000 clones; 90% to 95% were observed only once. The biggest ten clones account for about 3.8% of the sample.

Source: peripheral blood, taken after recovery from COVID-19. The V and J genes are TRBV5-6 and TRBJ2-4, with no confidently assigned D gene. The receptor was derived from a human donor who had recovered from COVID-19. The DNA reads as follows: TGTGCCAGCAGGGGAAGAGCCAAAAACATTCAGTACTTC. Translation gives CASRGRAKNIQYF.